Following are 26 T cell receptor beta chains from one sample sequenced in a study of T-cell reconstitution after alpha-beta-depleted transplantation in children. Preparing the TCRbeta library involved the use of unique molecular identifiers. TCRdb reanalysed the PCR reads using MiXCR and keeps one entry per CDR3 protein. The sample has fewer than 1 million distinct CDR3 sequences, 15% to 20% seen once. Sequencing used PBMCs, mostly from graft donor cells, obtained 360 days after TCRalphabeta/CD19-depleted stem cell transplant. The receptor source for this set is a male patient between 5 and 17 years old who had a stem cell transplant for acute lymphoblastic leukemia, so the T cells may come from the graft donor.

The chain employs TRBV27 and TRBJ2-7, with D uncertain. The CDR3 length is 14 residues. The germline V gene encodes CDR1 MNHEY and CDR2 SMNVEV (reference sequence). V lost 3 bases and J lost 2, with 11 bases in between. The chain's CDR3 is CASSLTPEPYEQYF. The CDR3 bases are TGTGCCAGCAGTTTGACCCCGGAGCCCTACGAGCAGTACTTC.

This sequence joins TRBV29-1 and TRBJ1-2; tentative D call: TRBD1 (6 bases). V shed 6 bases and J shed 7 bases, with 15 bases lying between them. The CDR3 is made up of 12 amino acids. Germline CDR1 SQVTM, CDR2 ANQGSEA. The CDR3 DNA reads TGCAGCGTAACAGGGAGTGTGATTGGCTACACCTTC. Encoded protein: CSVTGSVIGYTF.

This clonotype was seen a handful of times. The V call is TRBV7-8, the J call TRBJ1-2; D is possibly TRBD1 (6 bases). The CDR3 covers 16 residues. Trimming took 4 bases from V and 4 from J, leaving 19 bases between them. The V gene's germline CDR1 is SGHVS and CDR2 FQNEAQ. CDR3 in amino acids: CASSSPGQGPPYGYTF. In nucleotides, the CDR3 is TGTGCCAGCAGCTCACCCGGTCAGGGGCCCCCCTATGGCTACACCTTC.

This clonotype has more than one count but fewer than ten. The CDR3 region is CASSQGLDYSSYEQYF. CDR3 nucleotide sequence: TGCGCCAGCAGCCAGGGACTAGACTACAGCTCCTACGAGCAGTACTTC. The chain combines TRBV4-1 with TRBJ2-7; 8 nucleotides agree with TRBD2. Germline assignment: CDR1 MGHRA and CDR2 YSYEKL. The CDR3 contains 16 residues. Trimming cost V 3 bases and J 0 bases; bases outside gene matches: 7.

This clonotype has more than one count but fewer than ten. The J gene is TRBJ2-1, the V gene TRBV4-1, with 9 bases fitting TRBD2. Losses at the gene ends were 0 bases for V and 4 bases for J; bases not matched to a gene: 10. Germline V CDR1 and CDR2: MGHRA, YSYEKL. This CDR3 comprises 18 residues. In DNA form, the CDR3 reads TGCGCCAGCAGCCAAGATGGTTTATGGACTAGCGTTTACAATGAGCAGTTCTTC. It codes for CASSQDGLWTSVYNEQFF.

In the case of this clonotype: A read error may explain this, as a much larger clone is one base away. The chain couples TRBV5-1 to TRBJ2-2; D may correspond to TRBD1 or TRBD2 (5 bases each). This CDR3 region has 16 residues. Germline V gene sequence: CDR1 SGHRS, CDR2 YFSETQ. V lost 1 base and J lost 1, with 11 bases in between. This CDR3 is CASSLQGRLNTGELFF. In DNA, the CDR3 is TGCGCCAGCAGCTTGCAGGGACGGTTGAACACCGGGGAGCTGTTTTTT.

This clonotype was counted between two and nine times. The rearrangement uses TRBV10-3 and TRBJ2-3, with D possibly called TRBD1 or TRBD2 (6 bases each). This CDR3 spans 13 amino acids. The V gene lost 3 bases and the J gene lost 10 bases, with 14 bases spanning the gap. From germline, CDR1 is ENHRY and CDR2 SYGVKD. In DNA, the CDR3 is TGTGCCATCAGTGATATCGGGGGCGGGGCGCAGTATTTT. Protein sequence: CAISDIGGGAQYF.

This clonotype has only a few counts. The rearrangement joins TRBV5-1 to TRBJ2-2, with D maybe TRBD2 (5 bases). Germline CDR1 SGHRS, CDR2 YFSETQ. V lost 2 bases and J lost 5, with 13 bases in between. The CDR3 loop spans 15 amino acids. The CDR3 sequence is CASSLVRDGTGELFF. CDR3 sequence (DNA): TGCGCCAGCAGCTTAGTCCGGGATGGGACCGGGGAGCTGTTTTTT.

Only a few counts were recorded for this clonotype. The CDR3 protein is CASSFLRTGGEKLFF. The CDR3 DNA reads TGTGCCAGCAGCTTTTTGAGGACAGGGGGGGAAAAACTGTTTTTT. The chain combines TRBV7-6 with TRBJ1-4; 10 bases match TRBD1. Germline V gene sequence: CDR1 SGHVS, CDR2 FNYEAQ. V gave up 3 bases and J gave up 8 bases; unmatched junction bases: 6. The CDR3 has 15 amino acids.

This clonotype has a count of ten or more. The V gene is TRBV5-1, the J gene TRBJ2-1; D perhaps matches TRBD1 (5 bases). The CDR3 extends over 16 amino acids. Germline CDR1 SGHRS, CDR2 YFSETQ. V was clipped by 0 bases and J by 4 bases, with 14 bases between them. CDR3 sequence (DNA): TGCGCCAGCAGCTTGGTAGGGGTGCAACCTTACAATGAGCAGTTCTTC. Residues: CASSLVGVQPYNEQFF.

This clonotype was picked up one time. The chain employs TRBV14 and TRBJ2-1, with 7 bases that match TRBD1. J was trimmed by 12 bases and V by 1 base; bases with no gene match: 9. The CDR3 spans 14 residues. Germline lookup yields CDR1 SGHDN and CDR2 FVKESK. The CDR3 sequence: CASSQVRGRLGQFF. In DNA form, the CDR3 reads TGTGCCAGCAGCCAAGTAAGGGGGCGCTTGGGGCAGTTCTTC.

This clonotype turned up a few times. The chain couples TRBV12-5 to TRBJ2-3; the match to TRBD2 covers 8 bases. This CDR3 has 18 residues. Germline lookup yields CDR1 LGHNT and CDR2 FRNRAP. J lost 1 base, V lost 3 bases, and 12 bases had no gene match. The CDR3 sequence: CASGLGPRSGTRTDTQYF. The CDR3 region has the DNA TGTGCTAGTGGTTTAGGTCCCCGTAGCGGGACCCGCACAGATACGCAGTATTTT.

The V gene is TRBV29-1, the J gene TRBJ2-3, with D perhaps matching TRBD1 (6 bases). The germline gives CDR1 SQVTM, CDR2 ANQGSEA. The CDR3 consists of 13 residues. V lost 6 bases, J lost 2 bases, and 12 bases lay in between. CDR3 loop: CSVAGQFTDTQYF. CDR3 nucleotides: TGCAGCGTCGCCGGACAGTTCACAGATACGCAGTATTTT.

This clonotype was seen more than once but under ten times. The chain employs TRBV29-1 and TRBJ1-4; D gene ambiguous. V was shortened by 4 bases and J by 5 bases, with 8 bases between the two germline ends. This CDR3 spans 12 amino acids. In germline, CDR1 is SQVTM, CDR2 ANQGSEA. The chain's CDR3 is CSVGEPNEKLFF. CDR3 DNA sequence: TGCAGCGTTGGGGAACCGAATGAAAAACTGTTTTTT.

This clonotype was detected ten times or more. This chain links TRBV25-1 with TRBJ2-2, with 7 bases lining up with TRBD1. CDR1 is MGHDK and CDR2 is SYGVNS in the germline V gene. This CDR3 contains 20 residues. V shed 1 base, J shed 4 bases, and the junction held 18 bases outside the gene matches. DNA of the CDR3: TGTGCCAGCAGTGAATTTACAGGGGATGTTTGGGTTCCGTTCACCGGGGAGCTGTTTTTT. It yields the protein CASSEFTGDVWVPFTGELFF.

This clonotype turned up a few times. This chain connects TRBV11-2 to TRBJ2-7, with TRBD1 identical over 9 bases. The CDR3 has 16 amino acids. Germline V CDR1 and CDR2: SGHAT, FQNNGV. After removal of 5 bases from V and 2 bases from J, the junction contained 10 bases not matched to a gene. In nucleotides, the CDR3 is TGTGCCAGCAGCCCTAGACGGGGACAGGGAGCCTACGAGCAGTACTTC. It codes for CASSPRRGQGAYEQYF.

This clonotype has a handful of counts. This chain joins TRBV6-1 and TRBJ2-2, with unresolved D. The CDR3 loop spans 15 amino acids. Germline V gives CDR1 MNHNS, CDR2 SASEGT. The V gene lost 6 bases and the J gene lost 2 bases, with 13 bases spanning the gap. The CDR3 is CASSPERSNTGELFF. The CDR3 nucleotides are TGTGCCAGCAGCCCTGAGAGGAGTAACACCGGGGAGCTGTTTTTT.

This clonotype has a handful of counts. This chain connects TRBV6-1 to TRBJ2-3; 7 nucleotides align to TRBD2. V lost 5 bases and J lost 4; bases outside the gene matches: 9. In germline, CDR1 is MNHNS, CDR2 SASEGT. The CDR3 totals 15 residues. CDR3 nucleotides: TGTGCCAGCAGTCAACAACCCGCGGGGGCAGATACGCAGTATTTT. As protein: CASSQQPAGADTQYF.

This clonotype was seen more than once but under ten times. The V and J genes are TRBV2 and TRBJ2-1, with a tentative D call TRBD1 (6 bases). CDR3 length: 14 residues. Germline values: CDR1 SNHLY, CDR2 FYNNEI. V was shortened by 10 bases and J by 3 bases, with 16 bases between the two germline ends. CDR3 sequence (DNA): TGTGCCAACACCTCCAGGGGCTACTACAATGAGCAGTTCTTC. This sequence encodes CANTSRGYYNEQFF.

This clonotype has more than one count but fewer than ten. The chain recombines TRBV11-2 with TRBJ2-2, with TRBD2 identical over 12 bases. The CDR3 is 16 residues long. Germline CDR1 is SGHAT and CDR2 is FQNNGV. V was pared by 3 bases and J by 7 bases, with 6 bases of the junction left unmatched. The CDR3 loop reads CASSLASGRGIGELFF. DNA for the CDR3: TGTGCCAGCAGCTTGGCTAGCGGGAGGGGTATCGGGGAGCTGTTTTTT. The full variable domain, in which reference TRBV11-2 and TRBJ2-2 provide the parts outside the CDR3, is EAGVAQSPRYKIIEKRQSVAFWCNPISGHATLYWYQQILGQGPKLLIQFQNNGVVDDSQLPKDRFSAERLKGVDSTLKIQPAKLEDSAVYLCASSLASGRGIGELFFGEGSRLTVL.

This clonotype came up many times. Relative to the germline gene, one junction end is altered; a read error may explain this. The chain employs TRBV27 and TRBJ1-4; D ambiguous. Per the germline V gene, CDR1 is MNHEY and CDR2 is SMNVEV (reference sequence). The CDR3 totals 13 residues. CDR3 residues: CVSSSQTGEKLFF. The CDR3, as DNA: TGTGTCAGCAGTTCCCAGACGGGTGAAAAACTGTTTTTT.

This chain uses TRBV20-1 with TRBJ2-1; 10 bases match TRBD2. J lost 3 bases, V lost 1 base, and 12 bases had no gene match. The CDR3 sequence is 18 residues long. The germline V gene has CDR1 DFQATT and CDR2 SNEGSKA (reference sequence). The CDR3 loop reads CSARVRGLAPGHYNEQFF. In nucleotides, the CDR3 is TGCAGTGCTAGAGTGCGGGGACTAGCGCCGGGGCACTACAATGAGCAGTTCTTC.

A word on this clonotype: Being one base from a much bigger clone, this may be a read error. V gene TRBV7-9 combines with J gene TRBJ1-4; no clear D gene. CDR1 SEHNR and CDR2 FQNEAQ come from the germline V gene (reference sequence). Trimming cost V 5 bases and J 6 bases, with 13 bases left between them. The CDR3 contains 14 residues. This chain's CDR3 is CASSPGEGDEKLFF. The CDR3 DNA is TGTGCCAGCAGCCCAGGAGAGGGTGATGAAAAACTGTTTTTT.

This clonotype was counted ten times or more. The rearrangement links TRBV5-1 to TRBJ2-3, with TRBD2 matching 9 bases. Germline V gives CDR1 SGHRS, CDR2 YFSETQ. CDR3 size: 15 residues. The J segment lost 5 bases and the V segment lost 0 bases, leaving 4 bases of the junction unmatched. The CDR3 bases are TGCGCCAGCAGCTTGGCACTAGCGGGTGGAGATACGCAGTATTTT. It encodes CASSLALAGGDTQYF.

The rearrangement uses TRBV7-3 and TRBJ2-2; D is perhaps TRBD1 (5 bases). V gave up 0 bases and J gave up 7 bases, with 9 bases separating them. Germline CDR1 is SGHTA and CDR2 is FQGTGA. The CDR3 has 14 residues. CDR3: CASSLTGVNGELFF. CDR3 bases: TGTGCCAGCAGCTTAACAGGGGTTAACGGGGAGCTGTTTTTT.

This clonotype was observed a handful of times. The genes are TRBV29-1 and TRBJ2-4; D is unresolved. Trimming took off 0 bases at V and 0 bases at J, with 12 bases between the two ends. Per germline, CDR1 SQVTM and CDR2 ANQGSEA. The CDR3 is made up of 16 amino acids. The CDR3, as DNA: TGCAGCGTTGAAGATGGTAGGGCCCTAGCCAAAAACATTCAGTACTTC. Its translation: CSVEDGRALAKNIQYF.